These 2 T cell receptor beta chains came from one sample sequenced in a study of cytomegalovirus exposure and HLA in healthy donors. In the PCR, 60 Vbeta and 13 Jbeta primers were used. Clones were read by immunoSEQ multiplex PCR, and TCRdb kept only the in-frame ones, dropping some. The repertoire holds around 80,000 clones, roughly a tenth seen once, with around 24% in the top ten. The sequenced material came from PBMCs. Receptors originate from a man in his fifties or sixties in good health and CMV-seropositive.

This chain links TRBV2 with TRBJ1-1; TRBD1 might be the D (5 bases). Germline CDR1 is SNHLY and CDR2 is FYNNEI. Trimming took 8 bases from V and 3 from J, leaving 13 bases between them. The CDR3 spans 13 residues. The CDR3 is CASEGVPYTEAFF. CDR3 nucleotide sequence: TGTGCCAGCGAAGGGGTTCCGTACACTGAAGCTTTCTTT.

The chain joins TRBV5-1 to TRBJ2-3, with 9 positions matching TRBD2. Germline lookup yields CDR1 SGHRS and CDR2 YFSETQ. V lost 1 base to trimming and J lost 6 bases; unmatched junction nucleotides: 18. CDR3 length: 19 amino acids. In DNA form, the CDR3 reads TGCGCCAGCAGCTTGTTGCCTGCTCCGGGACTAGCATCCACCGATACGCAGTATTTT. Its protein is CASSLLPAPGLASTDTQYF.